This TCR beta chain came from a study of T cell changes during pregnancy in multiple sclerosis. The repertoire was sequenced with immunoSEQ multiplex PCR; TCRdb's copy has only in-frame clones and lacks some. The data contain around 70,000 clones, approximately 92% of them singletons. The sequence derives from a female donor with multiple sclerosis, enrolled in a pregnancy study. The input for sequencing was peripheral blood, taken before pregnancy.

The CDR3 loop is CASSLDPPSGRYEQYF. In DNA, the CDR3 is TGTGCCAGCAGCTTAGATCCGCCTAGCGGGAGATACGAGCAGTACTTC. This chain links TRBV7-2 with TRBJ2-7, with 10 bases fitting TRBD2. CDR1 SGHTA and CDR2 FQGNSA come from the germline V gene. CDR3 length equals 16 residues. V shed 1 base, J shed 4 bases, and the junction held 7 bases outside the gene matches.